This T cell receptor (beta chain) was obtained from a study of identical twins. TCRdb itself ran the 5' RACE reads through MiXCR, one entry per CDR3 protein. The table has some 760,000 distinct CDR3 sequences, 15% to 20% seen once. This clonotype has just a few counts. Its cognate antigen is unknown. Germline V CDR1 and CDR2: DFQATT, SNEGSKA (reference sequence). This CDR3 has 16 amino acids. Trimming removed 4 bases at V and 1 base at J, with 17 bases between. Everyone who donated was a healthy Caucasian. Findings of the study overall: Diverse VJ usage suggested most zero-insertion clonotypes were not invariant T cells.

These data also featured in a second study, about T cells expressing NK-cell markers.

This sequence originates from a woman aged 18-35 years in good health. The specimen sequenced was PBMCs. The chain links TRBV20-1 to TRBJ2-1; D is perhaps TRBD2 (5 bases). CDR3: CSAKGVSGVSYNEQFF. Here the CDR3 DNA reads TGCAGTGCTAAGGGTGTCTCCGGGGTGTCCTACAATGAGCAGTTCTTC.